A selection of T cell receptor beta chains follows, all from one sample in a study of spatial heterogeneity in lung cancer. TCRdb ran MiXCR on the 5' RACE reads and lists one entry per CDR3 protein. The sample contains over 45,000 distinct CDR3 sequences, approximately 12% of which appear only once. The material was PBMCs, obtained at follow-up. The source is a male donor with early-stage non-small cell lung cancer. CDR3s leave out the opening cysteine and the closing phenylalanine or tryptophan. A D gene is named only where the DNA matches it firmly.

d_gene: -
j_gene: TRBJ2-3
v_gene: TRBV18
CDR3aa: ASSPPVAGRTDTQY

d_gene: TRBD2
j_gene: TRBJ2-7
v_gene: TRBV3-1
CDR3aa: ASSPSSGRVSSYEQY

d_gene: TRBD1
j_gene: TRBJ2-1
v_gene: TRBV19
CDR3aa: ASRDLQGPYNEQF

d_gene: -
j_gene: TRBJ2-4
v_gene: TRBV20-1
CDR3aa: SAREGTHIQY

d_gene: -
j_gene: TRBJ2-1
v_gene: TRBV30
CDR3aa: AWLALRNDIRSYNEQF

d_gene: TRBD1
j_gene: TRBJ1-1
v_gene: TRBV5-4
CDR3aa: ASSRDRANTEAF

d_gene: -
j_gene: TRBJ2-7
v_gene: TRBV28
CDR3aa: ASSSSSYEQY

d_gene: -
j_gene: TRBJ2-7
v_gene: TRBV12-5
CDR3aa: ASALGPHPYEQY

d_gene: TRBD2
j_gene: TRBJ2-7
v_gene: TRBV6-2/TRBV6-3
CDR3aa: ASSYSFSGTPYEQY

d_gene: TRBD1
j_gene: TRBJ1-1
v_gene: TRBV29-1
CDR3aa: SVPRTGQTEAF

d_gene: -
j_gene: TRBJ1-2
v_gene: TRBV5-1
CDR3aa: ASSLLGFAGYT

d_gene: -
j_gene: TRBJ1-1
v_gene: TRBV12-3/TRBV12-4
CDR3aa: ASSVGRRYNSEAF

d_gene: TRBD1
j_gene: TRBJ1-2
v_gene: TRBV18
CDR3aa: ASSLDREAGGYT

d_gene: TRBD1
j_gene: TRBJ2-3
v_gene: TRBV19
CDR3aa: ASSIDTGQGTDTQY

d_gene: -
j_gene: TRBJ2-7
v_gene: TRBV10-3
CDR3aa: AIRQGGAYEQY

d_gene: TRBD1
j_gene: TRBJ2-4
v_gene: TRBV3-1
CDR3aa: ASSSRPGDRDIQY

d_gene: TRBD1
j_gene: TRBJ2-7
v_gene: TRBV28
CDR3aa: ASSLITGDGEQY

d_gene: -
j_gene: TRBJ2-5
v_gene: TRBV4-3
CDR3aa: ASSQGLRPSQETQY

d_gene: TRBD2
j_gene: TRBJ2-1
v_gene: TRBV20-1
CDR3aa: SAPPTSGGNNEQF

d_gene: -
j_gene: TRBJ2-2
v_gene: TRBV20-1
CDR3aa: SAKGGPYTGELF

d_gene: -
j_gene: TRBJ1-4
v_gene: TRBV4-3
CDR3aa: ASSQVLDGQGEKLF

d_gene: TRBD2
j_gene: TRBJ2-7
v_gene: TRBV7-3
CDR3aa: ASSLQVGREYEQY

d_gene: -
j_gene: TRBJ2-7
v_gene: TRBV5-1
CDR3aa: ASRGEGDEQY

d_gene: -
j_gene: TRBJ1-2
v_gene: TRBV30
CDR3aa: AWSGQGYT

d_gene: -
j_gene: TRBJ2-3
v_gene: TRBV7-9
CDR3aa: ASSLALGGSTDTQY